This TCR beta chain originates from a study of shared T cell receptors in the human thymus. The protocol was immunoSEQ multiplex PCR, while the TCRdb copy is restricted to in-frame clones and leaves out a portion. This repertoire shows some 660,000 clones, around 87% found once; its top ten account for 0.0094%. The V end was cut by 7 bases, the J end by 2 bases, with 17 bases between. The CDR3 contains 15 residues. In germline, CDR1 is LNHNV, CDR2 YYDKDF (reference sequence). In addition, the sample was reused for a study of human thymus T cells.

The specimen was thymocytes. The chain combines TRBV15 with TRBJ1-2; possibly TRBD1 for D (5 bases). This TCR was sampled from a boy in the first two years of life with a congenital heart defect. This CDR3 reads CATKRTGIPNYGYTF. CDR3 sequence (DNA): TGTGCCACCAAAAGAACAGGAATCCCAAACTATGGCTACACCTTC. Based on the CDR3 plus reference TRBV15 and TRBJ1-2, the full variable domain is DAMVIQNPRYQVTQFGKPVTLSCSQTLNHNVMYWYQQKSSQAPKLLFHYYDKDFNNEADTPDNFQSRRPNTSFCFLDIRSPGLGDTAMYLCATKRTGIPNYGYTFGSGTRLTVV.